The source of this T cell receptor beta chain is a study of T cells in Graves' hyperthyroidism and ophthalmopathy. There are 16 residues in the CDR3. With 4 bases clipped from V and 0 bases from J, the junction kept 4 bases outside the gene matches. Germline V gene lookup returns CDR1 SEHNR and CDR2 FQNEAQ (reference sequence). Notes on the study in general: By a 13 V-J model, ophthalmopathy was set apart from stable hyperthyroidism.

Only one count was recorded for this clonotype. Its antigen is not known. Amplification of TCR beta CDR3 regions was performed using RNA transcripts as template. RT-PCR in the first round (using the HTBI primer set) targeted the TCR CDR3. TCRdb independently ran MiXCR on the multiplex PCR reads; one entry per CDR3 protein. Of a few hundred thousand distinct CDR3 sequences detected, approximately 21% appear once; the ten largest clones hold roughly 60%. Each ophthalmopathy patient scored at least 3 on the Clinical Activity Score and at least 4 on NOSPECS grade, with duration under 3 months. This chain links TRBV7-9 with TRBJ2-7, with TRBD2 matching over 12 bases. The sequencing sample was made of blood. The clonotype was recovered from a man younger than 45 with Graves' ophthalmopathy. The CDR3 coding sequence is TGTGCCAGCAGCTCCGGACTAGCGGGGAACTCCTACGAGCAGTACTTC. Its protein product is CASSSGLAGNSYEQYF.